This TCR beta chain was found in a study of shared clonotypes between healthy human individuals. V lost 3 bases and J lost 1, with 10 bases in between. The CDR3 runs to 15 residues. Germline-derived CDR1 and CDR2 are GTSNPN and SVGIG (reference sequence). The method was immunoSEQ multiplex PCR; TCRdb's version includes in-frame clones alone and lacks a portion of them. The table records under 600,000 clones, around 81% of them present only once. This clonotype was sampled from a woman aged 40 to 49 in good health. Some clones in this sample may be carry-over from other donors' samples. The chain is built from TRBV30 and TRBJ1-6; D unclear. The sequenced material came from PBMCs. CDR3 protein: CAWRPTGSYNSPLHF. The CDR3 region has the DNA TGTGCCTGGAGACCTACGGGTTCCTATAATTCACCCCTCCACTTT. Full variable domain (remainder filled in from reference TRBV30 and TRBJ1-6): SQTIHQWPATLVQPVGSPLSLECTVEGTSNPNLYWYRQAAGRGLQLLFYSVGIGQISSEVPQNLSASRPQDRQFILSSKKLLLSDSGFYLCAWRPTGSYNSPLHFGNGTRLTVT.